The clone carrying this T cell receptor beta chain was picked up many times. Antigen: not known. According to the study, genomic DNA was the template for TCR beta VDJ and CDR3 profiling. TCRdb fed the reads into MiXCR, producing one record per CDR3 protein. The sample includes 120,000 or so distinct CDR3 sequences, 30% to 45% seen only once; the top ten take over 2%. Germline V CDR1 and CDR2: MDHEN, SYDVKM. The CDR3 totals 14 residues. Trimming took 6 bases from V and 4 from J, leaving 16 bases between them. Sequencing involved patients with CD8+CD57+ cell expansion previously shown by flow cytometry. The sample originates from a study of CD8+CD57+ T cells in acquired aplastic anemia. As for the study in general: Across the sorted CD4+ and CD8+ cells, DNA amounts averaged 3.2 ug. Regarding the study as a whole: CD8+ Simpson's diversity in patients was not significantly different from that in controls.

The origin of this receptor is a human donor with aplastic anemia. The chain uses TRBV28 and TRBJ2-7, with a tentative D call TRBD2 (5 bases). Sequenced sample: sorted CD4+, CD8+, or CD8+CD57+ T cells (not recorded which) from PBMCs. The CDR3 DNA is TGTGCCAGCAGCCTCCAGATGAGGGAATACGAGCAGTACTTC. Its protein product is CASSLQMREYEQYF.